These 21 T cell receptor beta chains came from one sample sequenced in a study of CD8 T cells in ankylosing spondylitis. One entry per CDR3 protein, called by TCRdb with MiXCR from the 5' RACE reads. The repertoire holds 200,000 to 250,000 distinct CDR3 sequences, with roughly 24% as singletons. Sequenced sample: blood, either unsorted or a sorted T cell fraction (not recorded which). The receptors here all came from a male donor with ankylosing spondylitis or in good health (not recorded which).

This clonotype was recorded at least ten times. This chain connects TRBV12-3 or TRBV12-4 to TRBJ1-1; D remains ambiguous. The germline V and J ends were trimmed by 6 bases and 0 bases, with 11 bases remaining between them. The CDR3 covers 14 residues. CDR3 DNA: TGTGCCAGCAGCCAAAGGACGGTGAACACTGAAGCTTTCTTT. As protein: CASSQRTVNTEAFF.

V and J are TRBV5-5 and TRBJ2-5, with D perhaps TRBD1 or TRBD2 (6 bases each). Trimming left V 4 bases short and J 2 bases short, with 12 bases between. CDR1 SGHKS and CDR2 YYEKEE come from the germline V gene (reference sequence). The CDR3 spans 14 residues. The chain's CDR3 is CASSVQGLQETQYF. The DNA for the CDR3 is TGTGCCAGCAGCGTACAGGGACTTCAAGAGACCCAGTACTTC.

This clonotype showed up many times. V is TRBV20-1 and J is TRBJ2-7; the D gene is possibly TRBD2 (6 bases). V lost 6 bases to trimming and J lost 4 bases, with 16 bases between them. The CDR3 extends over 13 amino acids. Germline-derived CDR1 and CDR2 are DFQATT and SNEGSKA (reference sequence). CDR3 residues: CSAVRQGGYEQYF. DNA for the CDR3: TGCAGTGCCGTGCGTCAGGGAGGTTACGAGCAGTACTTC.

The gene calls are TRBV5-1 and TRBJ2-6; D is ambiguous. V gave up 2 bases and J gave up 2 bases, with 5 bases separating them. Germline V CDR1 and CDR2: SGHRS, YFSETQ. There are 14 residues in the CDR3. CDR3 nucleotide sequence: TGCGCCAGCAGCTTTTCGACTGGGGCCAACGTCCTGACTTTC. As protein: CASSFSTGANVLTF.

The sample holds many counts of this clonotype. The DNA of the CDR3 is TGTGCCAGCAGCTTGGGACTAGCGGCCCGCACAGATACGCAGTATTTT. This sequence encodes CASSLGLAARTDTQYF. V gene TRBV9 combines with J gene TRBJ2-3, with TRBD2 matching 11 bases. The CDR3 has 16 residues. Per the germline V gene, CDR1 is SGDLS and CDR2 is YYNGEE. Trimming took 4 bases from V and 1 from J; bases not matched to a gene: 5.

This clonotype was seen repeatedly, ten times or more. The chain links TRBV7-2 to TRBJ1-5, with a weak D call TRBD1 (6 bases). The length of the CDR3 is 17 residues. CDR1 is SGHTA and CDR2 is FQGNSA in the germline V gene. V gave up 1 base and J gave up 2 bases, with 15 bases separating them. The CDR3 here is CASSLVGGAGGNQPQHF. CDR3 bases: TGTGCCAGCAGCTTAGTGGGTGGGGCAGGGGGCAATCAGCCCCAGCATTTT.

This clonotype was observed a handful of times. The chain recombines TRBV25-1 with TRBJ1-6; possibly TRBD1 for D (5 bases). Germline V gene sequence: CDR1 MGHDK, CDR2 SYGVNS. The CDR3 sequence is 14 residues long. Between the trimmed V and J ends, which lost 2 bases and 10 bases, there was a span of 12 bases. CDR3 in DNA: TGTGCCAGCAGTGAACCGGGGGTGAAATCACCCCTCCACTTT. This gives the protein CASSEPGVKSPLHF.

J is TRBJ2-7 and V is TRBV5-1, with D perhaps matching TRBD1 or TRBD2 (5 bases each). Trimming removed 4 bases from V and 5 bases from J, with 19 bases in between. CDR3 length equals 15 residues. Germline values: CDR1 SGHRS, CDR2 YFSETQ. The CDR3 region is CASSRRPGRTDEQYF. The CDR3 region has the DNA TGCGCCAGCAGCAGACGACCGGGACGCACGGACGAGCAGTACTTC.

This clonotype showed up many times. The chain recombines TRBV9 with TRBJ2-1; D call uncertain. This CDR3 spans 16 amino acids. Germline V gene sequence: CDR1 SGDLS, CDR2 YYNGEE. The V end was cut by 2 bases, the J end by 2 bases, with 14 bases between. CDR3 sequence reads: CASSVSATGAYNEQFF. The DNA of the CDR3 is TGTGCCAGCAGCGTGAGCGCGACCGGTGCCTACAATGAGCAGTTCTTC. The full variable domain, with the rest looked up from reference TRBV9 and TRBJ2-1, is DSGVTQTPKHLITATGQRVTLRCSPRSGDLSVYWYQQSLDQGLQFLIQYYNGEERAKGNILERFSAQQFPDLHSELNLSSLELGDSALYFCASSVSATGAYNEQFFGPGTRLTVL.

This clonotype has more than one count but fewer than ten. The chain employs TRBV11-1 and TRBJ2-1, with unresolved D. CDR3 length: 14 residues. V dropped 0 bases and J dropped 2 bases, with 5 bases sitting between them. CDR1 and CDR2 (germline): SGHAT, FQDESV (reference sequence). As DNA, the CDR3 is TGTGCCAGCAGCTTAGCAGCCGCCTACAATGAGCAGTTCTTC. Protein sequence: CASSLAAAYNEQFF.

This clonotype was seen repeatedly, ten times or more. The chain employs TRBV9 and TRBJ1-1; D remains unclear. Germline loops: CDR1 SGDLS, CDR2 YYNGEE. Trimming cost V 4 bases and J 0 bases, with 13 bases left between them. This CDR3 comprises 15 residues. The CDR3 loop is CASSQGPMVNTEAFF. In nucleotides, the CDR3 is TGTGCCAGCAGCCAAGGACCAATGGTGAACACTGAAGCTTTCTTT.

This clonotype was counted ten times or more. This chain connects TRBV7-8 to TRBJ2-3, with a weak D call TRBD2 (6 bases). CDR3 length: 13 residues. Trimming removed 3 bases from V and 4 bases from J, with 8 bases in between. The germline V gene encodes CDR1 SGHVS and CDR2 FQNEAQ. This CDR3 is CASSFGGADTQYF. The CDR3 nucleotides are TGTGCCAGCAGCTTTGGCGGGGCAGATACGCAGTATTTT.

This clonotype was counted at least ten times. The V and J genes are TRBV21-1 and TRBJ2-1. TRBV21-1 is marked as a pseudogene. This CDR3 is built from 14 residues. CDR3 in amino acids: CASSNFVSVIEQFF. In DNA, the CDR3 is TGTGCCAGCAGCAACTTCGTGTCGGTAATCGAGCAGTTCTTC.

V is TRBV12-3 or TRBV12-4 and J is TRBJ2-1; D not resolved. The length of the CDR3 is 14 residues. Deletions cut 10 bases from V and 0 bases from J, with 13 bases between. The CDR3 region is CATLSRSSYNEQFF. CDR3 in DNA: TGTGCCACCCTTAGCCGTAGCTCCTACAATGAGCAGTTCTTC.

The J gene is TRBJ2-1, the V gene TRBV18, with D unclear. Trimming left V 3 bases short and J 7 bases short, with 4 bases between. The CDR3 runs 11 residues. CDR1 KGHSH and CDR2 LQKENI come from the germline V gene. This CDR3 reads CASSPKNEQFF. The DNA of the CDR3 is TGTGCCAGCTCACCTAAGAATGAGCAGTTCTTC.

Concerning this clonotype itself: Being one base from a much bigger clone, this may be a read error. This rearrangement joins TRBV10-3 to TRBJ2-5; perhaps TRBD2 as D (6 bases). This CDR3 region has 13 residues. Germline lookup yields CDR1 ENHRY and CDR2 SYGVKD. The DNA for the CDR3 is TGTGCCATCAGTGTCCCGGGGGAAGAGACCCAGTCCTTC. Translated, it gives CAISVPGEETQSF.

This clonotype was seen at least ten times. The chain employs TRBV20-1 and TRBJ2-7, with 8 positions matching TRBD2. Germline V gene data show CDR1 as DFQATT and CDR2 as SNEGSKA (reference sequence). The ends lost 5 bases at V and 1 base at J; junction bases unmatched: 4. The CDR3 consists of 13 residues. The CDR3 DNA reads TGCAGTGCTGGTAGCGGGATTTCCTACGAGCAGTACTTC. Translated, it gives CSAGSGISYEQYF.

This clonotype showed up many times. The chain employs TRBV12-3 or TRBV12-4 and TRBJ2-1; TRBD2 agrees at 9 bases. The V and J ends lost 4 bases and 8 bases, in that order; junction bases with no gene match: 9. This CDR3 has 15 amino acids. CDR3 loop: CASSSLLAGGDEQFF. The CDR3 nucleotides read TGTGCCAGCAGTTCCTTACTAGCGGGTGGGGATGAGCAGTTCTTC.

This clonotype was seen many times. V and J are TRBV29-1 and TRBJ2-1, with 10 bases matching TRBD2. Germline V gene lookup returns CDR1 SQVTM and CDR2 ANQGSEA. The CDR3 spans 16 residues. Trimming removed 3 bases from V and 0 bases from J; junction bases left unmatched: 5. CDR3: CSVDRLAGGSYNEQFF. The CDR3 region has the DNA TGCAGCGTTGACAGATTAGCGGGAGGCTCCTACAATGAGCAGTTCTTC.

The chain recombines TRBV10-3 with TRBJ2-3; D ambiguous. Germline V gene sequence: CDR1 ENHRY, CDR2 SYGVKD. The CDR3 spans 14 residues. The V and J ends lost 0 bases and 4 bases respectively, with 8 bases between them. This chain's CDR3 is CAISESNSPDTQYF. CDR3 nucleotides: TGTGCCATCAGTGAGTCGAACAGCCCAGATACGCAGTATTTT.

The chain combines TRBV29-1 with TRBJ1-2; 7 nucleotides align to TRBD1. V was clipped by 6 bases and J by 0 bases; unmatched bases: 7. Germline loops: CDR1 SQVTM, CDR2 ANQGSEA. CDR3 length: 14 amino acids. The CDR3 loop is CSVRKTGTNYGYTF. Written as DNA, the CDR3 is TGCAGCGTCCGAAAGACAGGGACTAACTATGGCTACACCTTC.